This TCR beta chain was found in a study of cytomegalovirus exposure and HLA in healthy donors. Study-wide results and caveats: Most TCR beta V segments were productive about 87% or about 30% of the time in an earlier analysis.

J gave up 2 bases and V 5 bases, and 8 bases lay outside the gene matches. The length of the CDR3 is 15 residues. The germline gives CDR1 MDHEN, CDR2 SYDVKM. In this sample, this clone turned up once. Its antigen is undetermined. The PCR ran on 60 Vbeta and 13 Jbeta primers. Produced via immunoSEQ multiplex PCR; TCRdb's table is partial and in-frame only. The sample holds about 57,000 clones, around 83% seen once. The receptor was isolated from a man aged 25-45 years in good health and CMV-seronegative. The chain carries TRBV28 and TRBJ2-7; TRBD1 agrees at 8 bases. The sequenced sample consisted of PBMCs. The CDR3 DNA reads as TGTGCCAGCAGTGCACCGGGACAGGCTACCTACGAGCAGTACTTC. Amino acids: CASSAPGQATYEQYF.